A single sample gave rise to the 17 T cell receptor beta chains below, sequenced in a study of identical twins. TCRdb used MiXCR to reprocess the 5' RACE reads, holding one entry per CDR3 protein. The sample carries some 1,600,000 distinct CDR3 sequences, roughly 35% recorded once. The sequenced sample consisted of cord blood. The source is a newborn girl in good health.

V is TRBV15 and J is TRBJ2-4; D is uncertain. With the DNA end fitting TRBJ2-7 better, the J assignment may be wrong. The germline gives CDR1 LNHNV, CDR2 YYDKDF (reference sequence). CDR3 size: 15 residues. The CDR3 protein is CATSRVSHGGYEQYF. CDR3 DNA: TGTGCCACCAGCAGAGTATCACACGGTGGTTACGAGCAGTACTTC.

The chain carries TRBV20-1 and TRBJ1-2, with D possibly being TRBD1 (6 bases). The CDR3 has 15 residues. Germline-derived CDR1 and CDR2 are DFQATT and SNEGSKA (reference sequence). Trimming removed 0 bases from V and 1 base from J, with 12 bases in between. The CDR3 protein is CSARDRTRGNYGYTF. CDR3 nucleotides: TGCAGTGCTAGAGATCGAACCAGGGGTAACTATGGCTACACCTTC.

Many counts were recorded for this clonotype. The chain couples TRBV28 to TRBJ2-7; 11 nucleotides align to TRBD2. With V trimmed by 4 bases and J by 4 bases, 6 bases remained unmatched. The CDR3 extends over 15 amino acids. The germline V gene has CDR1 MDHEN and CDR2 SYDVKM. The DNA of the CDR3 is TGTGCCAGCAGTTCCCTACTAGCGGGAGATTACGAGCAGTACTTC. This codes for CASSSLLAGDYEQYF.

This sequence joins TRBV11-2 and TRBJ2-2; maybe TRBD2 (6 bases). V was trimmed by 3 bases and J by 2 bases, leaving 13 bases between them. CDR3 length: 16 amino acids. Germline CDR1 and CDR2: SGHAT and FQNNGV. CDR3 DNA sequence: TGTGCCAGCAGCTTCCCTAGCGCCCGAAACACCGGGGAGCTGTTTTTT. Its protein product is CASSFPSARNTGELFF.

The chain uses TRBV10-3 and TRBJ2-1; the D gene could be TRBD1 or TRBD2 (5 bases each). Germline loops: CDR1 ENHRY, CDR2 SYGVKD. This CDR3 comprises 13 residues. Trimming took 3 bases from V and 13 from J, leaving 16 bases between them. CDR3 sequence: CAISEASPGTQFF. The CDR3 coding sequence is TGTGCCATCAGTGAAGCGTCTCCGGGGACCCAGTTCTTC.

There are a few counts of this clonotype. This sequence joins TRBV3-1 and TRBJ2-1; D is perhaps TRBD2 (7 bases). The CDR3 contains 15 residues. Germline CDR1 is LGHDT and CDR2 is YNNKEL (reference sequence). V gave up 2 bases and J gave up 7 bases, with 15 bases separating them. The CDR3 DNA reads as TGTGCCAGCAGCCAACTTTGGGGGGGCAGGAATGAGCAGTTCTTC. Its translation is CASSQLWGGRNEQFF.

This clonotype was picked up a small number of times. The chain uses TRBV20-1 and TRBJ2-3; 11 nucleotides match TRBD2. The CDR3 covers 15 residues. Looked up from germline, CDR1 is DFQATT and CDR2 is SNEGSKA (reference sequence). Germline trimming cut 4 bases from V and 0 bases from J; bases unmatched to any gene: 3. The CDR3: CSAIGTSGSTDTQYF. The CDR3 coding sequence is TGCAGTGCTATCGGGACTAGCGGTAGCACAGATACGCAGTATTTT.

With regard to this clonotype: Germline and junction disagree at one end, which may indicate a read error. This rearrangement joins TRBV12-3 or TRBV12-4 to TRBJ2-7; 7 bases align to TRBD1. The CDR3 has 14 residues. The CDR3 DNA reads TGTGCCGGCAGTTTACAGGGGCGCTCCTACGAGCAGTACTTC. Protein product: CAGSLQGRSYEQYF.

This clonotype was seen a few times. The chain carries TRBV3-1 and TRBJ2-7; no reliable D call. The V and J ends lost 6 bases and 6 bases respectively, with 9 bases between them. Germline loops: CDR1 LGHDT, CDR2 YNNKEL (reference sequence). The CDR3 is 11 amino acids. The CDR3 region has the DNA TGTGCCAGCAGTCGATGGAGCGAGCAGTACTTC. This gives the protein CASSRWSEQYF.

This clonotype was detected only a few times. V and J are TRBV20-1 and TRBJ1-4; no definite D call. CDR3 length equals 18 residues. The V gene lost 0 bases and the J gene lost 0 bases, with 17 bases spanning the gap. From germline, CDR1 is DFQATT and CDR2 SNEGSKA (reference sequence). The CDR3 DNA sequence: TGCAGTGCTAGAGATCATCGGTTCGGAGGGTCAACTAATGAAAAACTGTTTTTT. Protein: CSARDHRFGGSTNEKLFF.

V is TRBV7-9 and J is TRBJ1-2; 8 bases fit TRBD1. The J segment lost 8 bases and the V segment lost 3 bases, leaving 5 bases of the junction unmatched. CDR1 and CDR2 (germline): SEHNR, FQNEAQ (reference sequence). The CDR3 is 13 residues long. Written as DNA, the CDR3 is TGTGCCAGCAGCTTCGGGACAGGTCAAGGCTACACCTTC. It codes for CASSFGTGQGYTF.

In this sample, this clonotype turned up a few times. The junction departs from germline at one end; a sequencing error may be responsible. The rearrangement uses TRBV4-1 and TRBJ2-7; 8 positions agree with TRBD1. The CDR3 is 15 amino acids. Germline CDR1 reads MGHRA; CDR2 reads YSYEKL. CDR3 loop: CASSQVPGQAYEQYF. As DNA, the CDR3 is TGTGCCAGCAGCCAGGTTCCGGGACAGGCCTACGAGCAGTACTTC.

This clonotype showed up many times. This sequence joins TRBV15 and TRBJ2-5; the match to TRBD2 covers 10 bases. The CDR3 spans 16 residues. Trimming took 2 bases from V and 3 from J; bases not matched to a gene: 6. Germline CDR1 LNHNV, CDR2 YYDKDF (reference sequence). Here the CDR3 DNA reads TGTGCCACCAGCAGAAAAACCGGACTAGCGGAAGAGACCCAGTACTTC. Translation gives CATSRKTGLAEETQYF.

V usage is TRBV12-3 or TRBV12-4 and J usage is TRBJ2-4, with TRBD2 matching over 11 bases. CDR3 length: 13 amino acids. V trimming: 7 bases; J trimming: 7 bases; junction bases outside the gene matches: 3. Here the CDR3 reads CASTWTSGNIQYF. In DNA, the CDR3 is TGTGCCAGCACCTGGACTAGCGGGAACATTCAGTACTTC.

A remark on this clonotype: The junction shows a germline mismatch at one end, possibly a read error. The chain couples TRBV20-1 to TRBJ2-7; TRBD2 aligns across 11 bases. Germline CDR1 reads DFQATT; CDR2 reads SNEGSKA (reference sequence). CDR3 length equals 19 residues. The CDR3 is CSARKRVRLLAGEGYGQYF. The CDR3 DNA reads TGCAGTGCTAGGAAAAGGGTTCGCCTACTAGCGGGAGAAGGCTACGGGCAGTACTTC.

This CDR3 is CASSPNRVDTEAFF. DNA of the CDR3: TGTGCCAGCAGCCCTAACAGGGTTGACACTGAAGCTTTCTTT. This chain joins TRBV7-9 and TRBJ1-1, with a weak D call TRBD1 (6 bases). From germline, CDR1 is SEHNR and CDR2 FQNEAQ (reference sequence). CDR3 length: 14 amino acids. Trimming removed 5 bases from V and 3 bases from J, with 13 bases in between.

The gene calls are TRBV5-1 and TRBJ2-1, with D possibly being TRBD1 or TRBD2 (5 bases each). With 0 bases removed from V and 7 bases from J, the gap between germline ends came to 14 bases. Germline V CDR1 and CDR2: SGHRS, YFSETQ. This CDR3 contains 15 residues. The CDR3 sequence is CASSLVVGVGNEQFF. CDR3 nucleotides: TGCGCCAGCAGCTTGGTAGTGGGGGTTGGGAATGAGCAGTTCTTC.